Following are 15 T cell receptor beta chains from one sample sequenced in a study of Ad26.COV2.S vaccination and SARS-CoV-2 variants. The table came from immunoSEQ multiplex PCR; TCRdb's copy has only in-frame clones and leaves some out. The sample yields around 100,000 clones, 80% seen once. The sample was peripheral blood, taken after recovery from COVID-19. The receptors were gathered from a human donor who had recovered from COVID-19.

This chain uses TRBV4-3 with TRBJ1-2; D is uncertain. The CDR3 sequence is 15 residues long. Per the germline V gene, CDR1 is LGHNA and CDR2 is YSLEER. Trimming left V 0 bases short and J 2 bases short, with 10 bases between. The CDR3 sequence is CASSQDYRQNYGYTF. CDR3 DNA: TGCGCCAGCAGCCAAGATTATCGGCAGAACTATGGCTACACCTTC.

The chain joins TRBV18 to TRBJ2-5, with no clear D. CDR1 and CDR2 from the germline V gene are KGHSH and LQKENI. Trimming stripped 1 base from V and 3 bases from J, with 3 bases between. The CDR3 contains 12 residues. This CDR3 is CASSPHKETQYF. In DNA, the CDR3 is TGTGCCAGCTCACCACACAAAGAGACCCAGTACTTC.

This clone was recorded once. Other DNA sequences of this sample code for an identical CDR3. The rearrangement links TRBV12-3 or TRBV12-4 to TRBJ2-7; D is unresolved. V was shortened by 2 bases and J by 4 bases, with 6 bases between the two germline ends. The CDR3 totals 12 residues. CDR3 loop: CASSLSGYEQYF. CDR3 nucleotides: TGTGCCAGCAGTTTAAGTGGGTACGAGCAGTACTTC.

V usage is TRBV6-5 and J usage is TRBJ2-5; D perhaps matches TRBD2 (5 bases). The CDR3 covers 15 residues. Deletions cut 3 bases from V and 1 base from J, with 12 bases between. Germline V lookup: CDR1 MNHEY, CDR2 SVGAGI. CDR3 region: CASSYTAGRQETQYF. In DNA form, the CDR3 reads TGTGCCAGCAGTTATACGGCGGGCCGCCAAGAGACCCAGTACTTC.

In nucleotides, the CDR3 is TGCAGCGTTGAAAGGGGGACCCTGTCGACCCAGTACTTC. Protein: CSVERGTLSTQYF. V is TRBV29-1 and J is TRBJ2-5, with D perhaps TRBD1 (6 bases). Germline V lookup: CDR1 SQVTM, CDR2 ANQGSEA. V was shortened by 2 bases and J by 7 bases, with 14 bases between the two germline ends. The CDR3 spans 13 residues.

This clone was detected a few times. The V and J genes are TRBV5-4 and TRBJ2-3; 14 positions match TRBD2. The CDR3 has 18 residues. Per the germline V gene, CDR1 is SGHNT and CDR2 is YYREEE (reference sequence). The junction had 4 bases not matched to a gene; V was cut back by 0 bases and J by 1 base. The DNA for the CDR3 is TGTGCCAGCAGCTTGGGACTAGCGGGGGGGCGGGGCACAGATACGCAGTATTTT. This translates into CASSLGLAGGRGTDTQYF.

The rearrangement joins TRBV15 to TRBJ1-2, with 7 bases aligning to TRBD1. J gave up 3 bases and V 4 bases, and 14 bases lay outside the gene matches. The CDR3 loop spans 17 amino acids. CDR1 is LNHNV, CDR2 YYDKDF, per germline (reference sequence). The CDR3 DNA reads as TGTGCCACCAGCATCGTCAGGACAGGCCACCGGGACTATGGCTACACCTTC. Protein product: CATSIVRTGHRDYGYTF.

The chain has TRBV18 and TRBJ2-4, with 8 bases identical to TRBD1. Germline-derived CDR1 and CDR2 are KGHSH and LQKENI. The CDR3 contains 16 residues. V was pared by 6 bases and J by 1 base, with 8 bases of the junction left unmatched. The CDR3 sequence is CASSWTGIEAKNIQYF. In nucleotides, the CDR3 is TGTGCCAGCTCGTGGACAGGGATTGAGGCCAAAAACATTCAGTACTTC.

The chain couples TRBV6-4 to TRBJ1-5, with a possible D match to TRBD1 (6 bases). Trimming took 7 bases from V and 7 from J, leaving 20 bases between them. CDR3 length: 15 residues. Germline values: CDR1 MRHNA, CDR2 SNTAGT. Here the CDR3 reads CASTGQPCRGQPQHF. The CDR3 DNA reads TGTGCCAGCACCGGACAGCCCTGCCGGGGCCAGCCCCAGCATTTT.

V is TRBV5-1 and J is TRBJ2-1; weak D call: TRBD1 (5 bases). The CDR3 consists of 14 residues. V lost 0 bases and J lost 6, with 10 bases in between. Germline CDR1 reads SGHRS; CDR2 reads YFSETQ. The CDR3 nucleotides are TGCGCCAGCAGCTTGGACTGGGGCGGCAATGAGCAGTTCTTC. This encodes CASSLDWGGNEQFF.

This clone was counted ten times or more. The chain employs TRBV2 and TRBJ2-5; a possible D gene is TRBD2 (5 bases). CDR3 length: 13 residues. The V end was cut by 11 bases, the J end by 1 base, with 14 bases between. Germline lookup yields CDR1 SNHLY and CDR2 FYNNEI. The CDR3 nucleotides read TGTGCCGGAGAAGGACTTAGCCAAGAGACCCAGTACTTC. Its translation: CAGEGLSQETQYF.

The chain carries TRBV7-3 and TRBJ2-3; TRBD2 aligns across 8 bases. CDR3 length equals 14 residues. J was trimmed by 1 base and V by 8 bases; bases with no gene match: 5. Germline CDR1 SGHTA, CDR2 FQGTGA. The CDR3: CASANGGGTDTQYF. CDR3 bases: TGTGCCAGCGCTAACGGGGGGGGCACAGATACGCAGTATTTT.

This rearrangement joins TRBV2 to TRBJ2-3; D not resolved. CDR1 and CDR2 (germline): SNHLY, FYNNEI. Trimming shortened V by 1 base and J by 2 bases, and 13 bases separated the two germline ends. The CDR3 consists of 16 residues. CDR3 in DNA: TGTGCCAGCAGTGAAGACCAGGTCTTACACACAGATACGCAGTATTTT. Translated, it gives CASSEDQVLHTDTQYF.

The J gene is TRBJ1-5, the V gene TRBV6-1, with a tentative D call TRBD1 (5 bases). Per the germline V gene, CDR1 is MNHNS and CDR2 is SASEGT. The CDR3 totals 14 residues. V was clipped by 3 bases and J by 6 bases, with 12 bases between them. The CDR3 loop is CASSEGPTSQPQHF. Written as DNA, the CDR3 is TGTGCCAGCAGTGAGGGGCCGACAAGTCAGCCCCAGCATTTT.

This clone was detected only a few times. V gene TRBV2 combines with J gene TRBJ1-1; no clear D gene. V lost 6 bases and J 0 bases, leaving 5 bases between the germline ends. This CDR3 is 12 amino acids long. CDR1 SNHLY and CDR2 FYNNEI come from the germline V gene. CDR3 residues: CASRELNTEAFF. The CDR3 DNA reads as TGTGCCAGCAGGGAGCTGAACACTGAAGCTTTCTTT.